The 19 T cell receptor beta chains in this list originate from one sample, sequenced in a study of blood T cell repertoires in COVID-19. The protocol was immunoSEQ multiplex PCR, while the TCRdb copy is restricted to in-frame clones and leaves out a portion. The sample has about 260,000 clones, over 80% seen once; the top ten hold around 0.8%. The material sequenced was PBMCs or T cells enriched from blood (not recorded which). These receptors all stem from a man aged 50-59 years who had been exposed to COVID-19.

The genes are TRBV7-9 and TRBJ2-1; D might be TRBD2 (5 bases). Germline V CDR1 and CDR2: SEHNR, FQNEAQ (reference sequence). The length of the CDR3 is 17 residues. Trimming left V 3 bases short and J 2 bases short, with 17 bases between. CDR3 DNA: TGTGCCAGCAGCTTGACGAGCGGCCTTGGGGCCTACAATGAGCAGTTCTTC. It encodes CASSLTSGLGAYNEQFF.

The chain recombines TRBV6-5 with TRBJ1-5; 7 nucleotides match TRBD1. This CDR3 spans 16 amino acids. Germline CDR1 reads MNHEY; CDR2 reads SVGAGI. V was clipped by 2 bases and J by 7 bases; unmatched bases: 11. The CDR3 DNA reads TGTGCCAGCAGTTACACCGGGCCCCGGACAGGACAGCCCCAGCATTTT. Its translation: CASSYTGPRTGQPQHF.

Only a few counts were recorded for this clone. J is TRBJ1-1 and V is TRBV12-3 or TRBV12-4, with D maybe TRBD1 (5 bases). The CDR3 is 13 residues long. V lost 5 bases and J 3 bases, leaving 10 bases between the germline ends. The CDR3 bases are TGTGCCAGCAGTACACAGGATTACACTGAAGCTTTCTTT. As protein: CASSTQDYTEAFF.

The chain is built from TRBV7-9 and TRBJ2-3, with 15 bases identical to TRBD2. The CDR3 contains 17 residues. The germline CDR1 and CDR2 sequences are SEHNR and FQNEAQ (reference sequence). V trimming: 5 bases; J trimming: 2 bases; junction bases outside the gene matches: 5. The chain's CDR3 is CASSLGTSGGHTDTQYF. CDR3 coding DNA: TGTGCCAGCAGCCTCGGGACTAGCGGGGGGCACACAGATACGCAGTATTTT.

CDR3 region: CARSKRQRKKSYEQYF. The CDR3 bases are TGTGCCAGAAGCAAAAGACAGAGGAAAAAGTCCTACGAGCAGTACTTC. The chain uses TRBV5-3 and TRBJ2-7, with D maybe TRBD1 (5 bases). TRBV5-3 is sorted into the ORF group, with uncertain function. This CDR3 spans 16 amino acids. The V end lost 4 bases, the J end lost 1 base, and 18 bases lay between the germline ends.

The V gene is TRBV14, the J gene TRBJ1-1; a weak D match, TRBD1 (6 bases). Trimming took 3 bases from V and 4 from J, leaving 12 bases between them. This CDR3 is built from 14 residues. Germline loops: CDR1 SGHDN, CDR2 FVKESK. In nucleotides, the CDR3 is TGTGCCAGCAGCCAGGGGGCAGTGGGCACTGAAGCTTTCTTT. Its translation is CASSQGAVGTEAFF.

In the case of this clone: A much larger clone is a single base away; this may be a read error. At the DNA level, this CDR3 is encoded by other sequences in the same sample as well. This rearrangement joins TRBV5-1 to TRBJ1-3; D unresolved. The CDR3 spans 14 residues. Germline-derived CDR1 and CDR2 are SGHRS and YFSETQ. In nucleotides, the CDR3 is TGCGCCAGCAGCTTGGACAGCTCTGGAAACACTATATATTTT. This codes for CASSLDSSGNTIYF.

This sequence joins TRBV6-4 and TRBJ1-1; D uncertain. This CDR3 has 16 amino acids. Trimming pared 0 bases from V and 0 bases from J, leaving 11 bases between. The germline V gene has CDR1 MRHNA and CDR2 SNTAGT. CDR3 loop: CASSDSYSPVNTEAFF. For the CDR3, the DNA is TGTGCCAGCAGTGACTCATACAGCCCAGTGAACACTGAAGCTTTCTTT.

V gene TRBV5-1 combines with J gene TRBJ2-1, with 11 nucleotides matching TRBD2. The ends lost 2 bases at V and 7 bases at J; junction bases unmatched: 5. The CDR3 consists of 15 residues. The germline CDR1 and CDR2 sequences are SGHRS and YFSETQ. CDR3 bases: TGCGCCAGCAGCTTTAGCGGGAGGGCCGGGAATGAGCAGTTCTTC. It specifies CASSFSGRAGNEQFF.

V gene TRBV28 combines with J gene TRBJ1-1; 9 nucleotides line up with TRBD1. Germline lookup yields CDR1 MDHEN and CDR2 SYDVKM. This CDR3 contains 16 residues. V gave up 4 bases and J gave up 0 bases; unmatched junction bases: 6. CDR3 DNA sequence: TGTGCCAGCAGTTCCTCACAGGGGGCATTGAACACTGAAGCTTTCTTT. Translation: CASSSSQGALNTEAFF.

This clone occurred once. The CDR3 DNA is TGTGCCAGCAGCCAAGTCGGCGGGAGGGCCGAGGCAGATACGCAGTATTTT. Translating it yields CASSQVGGRAEADTQYF. The chain carries TRBV3-1 (or the pseudogene TRBV3-2) and TRBJ2-3, with 9 bases lining up with TRBD2. The J segment lost 4 bases and the V segment lost 1 base, leaving 9 bases of the junction unmatched. In germline, CDR1 is LGHDT, CDR2 YNNKEL (reference sequence). This CDR3 contains 17 residues.

The V and J genes are TRBV11-2 and TRBJ1-6; no clear D gene. CDR1 SGHAT and CDR2 FQNNGV come from the germline V gene. The CDR3 is 16 residues long. V was pared by 5 bases and J by 7 bases, with 18 bases between. CDR3 residues: CASSQNHGVSNSPLHF. The CDR3 DNA reads TGTGCCAGCAGCCAAAATCACGGGGTTTCAAATTCACCCCTCCACTTT.

The genes are TRBV20-1 and TRBJ2-1, with TRBD1 matching over 7 bases. Germline V CDR1 and CDR2: DFQATT, SNEGSKA (reference sequence). The CDR3 spans 11 residues. V shed 5 bases and J 14 bases; nucleotides not matched to a gene: 9. The CDR3 region is CSAGLGGSKFF. CDR3 bases: TGCAGTGCTGGGTTAGGGGGCTCAAAGTTCTTC.

The V and J genes are TRBV7-9 and TRBJ1-3; 10 bases align to TRBD1. CDR3 length equals 16 residues. The germline gives CDR1 SEHNR, CDR2 FQNEAQ (reference sequence). The J segment lost 7 bases and the V segment lost 5 bases, leaving 11 bases of the junction unmatched. The CDR3 coding sequence is TGTGCCAGCAGCGTTGGACAGGGGGTTTATCGGAACACCATATATTTT. It encodes CASSVGQGVYRNTIYF.

J is TRBJ2-2 and V is TRBV5-1; perhaps TRBD2 as D (7 bases). CDR1 SGHRS and CDR2 YFSETQ come from the germline V gene. The CDR3 has 16 amino acids. V lost 4 bases to trimming and J lost 3 bases, with 16 bases between them. Here the CDR3 reads CASSIIPGGYTGELFF. The CDR3 DNA follows: TGCGCCAGCAGCATCATTCCGGGGGGCTACACCGGGGAGCTGTTTTTT.

This clone has only a few counts. J is TRBJ1-4 and V is TRBV5-1; D is perhaps TRBD1 (5 bases). V was trimmed by 2 bases and J by 4 bases, leaving 9 bases between them. The CDR3 loop spans 14 amino acids. CDR1 and CDR2 (germline): SGHRS, YFSETQ. CDR3 nucleotides: TGCGCCAGCAGCTTTAACAGGCGTAATGAAAAACTGTTTTTT. Its protein product is CASSFNRRNEKLFF.

The V and J genes are TRBV27 and TRBJ2-7, with TRBD2 as a possible D gene (5 bases). The germline V and J ends were trimmed by 3 bases and 7 bases, with 16 bases remaining between them. Germline V gene lookup returns CDR1 MNHEY and CDR2 SMNVEV (reference sequence). The CDR3 contains 14 residues. The CDR3 here is CASSFFGDRREQYF. Written as DNA, the CDR3 is TGTGCCAGCAGTTTCTTTGGTGACCGGAGGGAGCAGTACTTC.

V usage is TRBV6-5 and J usage is TRBJ1-3; D ambiguous. Per the germline V gene, CDR1 is MNHEY and CDR2 is SVGAGI. Trimming cost V 6 bases and J 4 bases, with 7 bases left between them. CDR3 size: 12 residues. This CDR3 reads CASRAAGNTIYF. The DNA of the CDR3 is TGTGCCAGCAGGGCGGCCGGAAACACCATATATTTT.

This sequence joins TRBV4-1 and TRBJ2-1; D possibly corresponds to TRBD1 (5 bases). The V gene lost 4 bases and the J gene lost 2 bases, with 12 bases spanning the gap. CDR1 MGHRA and CDR2 YSYEKL come from the germline V gene. This CDR3 contains 15 residues. The CDR3 DNA reads TGCGCCAGCAGCCGTAGTGGGGCAGCCTACAATGAGCAGTTCTTC. Translation gives CASSRSGAAYNEQFF.